This T cell receptor (beta chain) was sequenced in a study of OX40 agonist ivuxolimab in advanced cancers. Study context: Ivuxolimab is an agonistic anti-OX40 (CD134) antibody, and patients were treated with it. Participants, about 83% male, averaged about 56 years of age, ranging from roughly 23 to 80. There were three patients with partial responses, one having hepatocellular carcinoma and two cutaneous melanoma.

TCRdb's copy holds only in-frame clones and misses some; the assay was immunoSEQ multiplex PCR. Counted here are some 70,000 clones, just over 85% occurring once; the ten biggest clones make up approximately 8%. This clone was recorded once. Patients with a history of autoimmune disease or on systemic immunosuppression were excluded. The CDR3 totals 13 residues. Germline V gene data show CDR1 as SNHLY and CDR2 as FYNNEI. V lost 8 bases, J lost 6 bases, and 17 bases lay in between. This clonotype was obtained from an adult with an advanced solid tumor such as melanoma, head and neck, liver or kidney cancer. This chain uses TRBV2 with TRBJ2-7; either TRBD1 or TRBD2 may supply D (5 bases each). Here the sequenced sample was CD4+ or CD8+ T cells sorted from blood, taken in a trial of the OX40 agonist ivuxolimab. CDR3 protein: CASVGASVSEQYF. In DNA, the CDR3 is TGTGCCAGCGTCGGGGCGAGTGTTTCCGAGCAGTACTTC.